Listed below are T cell receptor beta chains from one sample, sequenced in a study of T cells in Graves' hyperthyroidism and ophthalmopathy. TCRdb recomputed calls from the multiplex PCR reads with MiXCR, one row per CDR3 protein. The sample records 500,000 to 750,000 distinct CDR3 sequences, 35% to 55% being singletons. Material: peripheral blood or thyroid tissue (not recorded which). The receptors were gathered from a young woman with Graves' hyperthyroidism. CDR3s include the opening cysteine and the closing phenylalanine or tryptophan. Each record gives: clone size, V gene, CDR3 length, J gene, D gene, CDR3 DNA, CDR3 protein. D genes are given only for firm matches. Size is stated for part of the rows, as once, few or many counts, or as a class when the clone is expanded.

clone size: -
V gene: TRBV29-1
CDR3 length: 13
J gene: TRBJ2-7
D gene: TRBD2
CDR3 DNA: TGCAGCGCATCCGGGACTAGCGTCTACGAGCAGTACTTC
CDR3 protein: CSASGTSVYEQYF

clone size: many
V gene: TRBV12-3/TRBV12-4
CDR3 length: 14
J gene: TRBJ1-3
D gene: -
CDR3 DNA: TGTGCCAGCAGTTACTACGGATCTGGAAACACCATATATTTT
CDR3 protein: CASSYYGSGNTIYF

clone size: once
V gene: TRBV10-1
CDR3 length: 15
J gene: TRBJ2-1
D gene: -
CDR3 DNA: TGCGCCAGCAGTGAATCCGGGAGAGTGTCCAATGAGCAGTTCTTC
CDR3 protein: CASSESGRVSNEQFF

clone size: -
V gene: TRBV20-1
CDR3 length: 13
J gene: TRBJ2-3
D gene: TRBD2
CDR3 DNA: TGCAGTGCTAAGGGACTAGCGTGGAATACGCAGTATTTT
CDR3 protein: CSAKGLAWNTQYF

clone size: -
V gene: TRBV29-1
CDR3 length: 14
J gene: TRBJ1-1
D gene: TRBD1
CDR3 DNA: TGCAGCGTGGAACAGGGGGCGATTTACCTTGAAGCTTTCTTT
CDR3 protein: CSVEQGAIYLEAFF

clone size: -
V gene: TRBV20-1
CDR3 length: 14
J gene: TRBJ2-7
D gene: -
CDR3 DNA: TGCAGTGCCAGCCAAGGGCAGGGAAGGGCCGAGCAGTACTTC
CDR3 protein: CSASQGQGRAEQYF

clone size: many
V gene: TRBV5-8
CDR3 length: 12
J gene: TRBJ1-4
D gene: -
CDR3 DNA: TGTGCCAGCAGCGAACCGAATGAAAAACTGTTTTTT
CDR3 protein: CASSEPNEKLFF

clone size: -
V gene: TRBV10-2
CDR3 length: 11
J gene: TRBJ1-1
D gene: -
CDR3 DNA: TGCGCCAGCAGTGAACGGGGTGAAGCTTTCTTT
CDR3 protein: CASSERGEAFF

clone size: once
V gene: TRBV6-5
CDR3 length: 18
J gene: TRBJ2-7
D gene: TRBD1
CDR3 DNA: TGTGCCAGCAGTGCCCCCACGGGACAGGGGGCATGGATCGGGGAGCAGTACTTC
CDR3 protein: CASSAPTGQGAWIGEQYF

clone size: -
V gene: TRBV29-1
CDR3 length: 12
J gene: TRBJ2-5
D gene: -
CDR3 DNA: TGCAGCGTCGAGTGGACCCAAGAGACCCAGTACTTC
CDR3 protein: CSVEWTQETQYF

clone size: many
V gene: TRBV6-5
CDR3 length: 12
J gene: TRBJ1-5
D gene: -
CDR3 DNA: TGTGCCAGCAAGGCAGGGAATCAGCCCCAGCATTTT
CDR3 protein: CASKAGNQPQHF

clone size: many
V gene: TRBV4-2
CDR3 length: 16
J gene: TRBJ2-5
D gene: TRBD1
CDR3 DNA: TGTGCCAGCAGCCAACCCGGACAGGGGGCTGGAGAGACCCAGTACTTC
CDR3 protein: CASSQPGQGAGETQYF

clone size: -
V gene: TRBV11-2
CDR3 length: 15
J gene: TRBJ2-7
D gene: -
CDR3 DNA: TGTGCCAGCAGCTTGGACCTGGGCAGCTCCTACGAGCAGTACTTC
CDR3 protein: CASSLDLGSSYEQYF

clone size: many
V gene: TRBV14
CDR3 length: 13
J gene: TRBJ1-1
D gene: -
CDR3 DNA: TGTGCCAGCAGCCAAGTGGTGTACACTGAAGCTTTCTTT
CDR3 protein: CASSQVVYTEAFF

clone size: -
V gene: TRBV12-3/TRBV12-4
CDR3 length: 14
J gene: TRBJ2-1
D gene: TRBD2
CDR3 DNA: TGTGCCAGCAGTGGCCGGACTAGCGGGAATGAGCAGTTCTTC
CDR3 protein: CASSGRTSGNEQFF

clone size: many
V gene: TRBV7-8
CDR3 length: 18
J gene: TRBJ2-2
D gene: TRBD2
CDR3 DNA: TGTGCCAGCAGCTCCGGATTAGCGGGAGGGCCTCACACCGGGGAGCTGTTTTTT
CDR3 protein: CASSSGLAGGPHTGELFF

clone size: many
V gene: TRBV12-3/TRBV12-4
CDR3 length: 17
J gene: TRBJ2-5
D gene: TRBD2
CDR3 DNA: TGTGCCAGCAGCCGCGAAGGACTAGCGGGAGGCCAAGAGACCCAGTACTTC
CDR3 protein: CASSREGLAGGQETQYF

clone size: many
V gene: TRBV6-6
CDR3 length: 16
J gene: TRBJ1-5
D gene: TRBD1
CDR3 DNA: TGTGCCAGCAGGGACAGGGGGCGCGGGAGCAATCAGCCCCAGCATTTT
CDR3 protein: CASRDRGRGSNQPQHF

clone size: -
V gene: TRBV2
CDR3 length: 12
J gene: TRBJ1-3
D gene: -
CDR3 DNA: TGTGCCAGCAGTGATGAGGCAAACACCATATATTTT
CDR3 protein: CASSDEANTIYF

clone size: -
V gene: TRBV5-1
CDR3 length: 17
J gene: TRBJ2-5
D gene: -
CDR3 DNA: TGCGCCAGCAGCTTGGCCGAGATGCGGACGGAATGGGGGACCCAGTACTTC
CDR3 protein: CASSLAEMRTEWGTQYF

clone size: few
V gene: TRBV7-3
CDR3 length: 14
J gene: TRBJ2-7
D gene: -
CDR3 DNA: TGTGCCAGCAGCTTAAGCGGGATCCCTGGCGAGCAGTACTTC
CDR3 protein: CASSLSGIPGEQYF

clone size: many
V gene: TRBV5-1
CDR3 length: 15
J gene: TRBJ1-6
D gene: TRBD1
CDR3 DNA: TGCGCCAGCAGCCCCCTTGGCACAGGGGCTTCACCCCTCCACTTT
CDR3 protein: CASSPLGTGASPLHF

clone size: -
V gene: TRBV5-6
CDR3 length: 18
J gene: TRBJ2-7
D gene: TRBD2
CDR3 DNA: TGTGCCAGCAGCACCGACCTACCGGGACTTGGGGACTACAATGAGCAGTACTTC
CDR3 protein: CASSTDLPGLGDYNEQYF

clone size: many
V gene: TRBV20-1
CDR3 length: 13
J gene: TRBJ2-5
D gene: TRBD1
CDR3 DNA: TGCAGTGCTAGAGCAGGGGGCGGTGAGACCCAGTACTTC
CDR3 protein: CSARAGGGETQYF

clone size: -
V gene: TRBV10-2
CDR3 length: 13
J gene: TRBJ1-2
D gene: -
CDR3 DNA: TGCGCCAGCAGTCACGGACTCCGCAGGGGCTACACCTTC
CDR3 protein: CASSHGLRRGYTF

clone size: -
V gene: TRBV7-6
CDR3 length: 13
J gene: TRBJ2-5
D gene: TRBD2
CDR3 DNA: TGTGCCAGCAGCAACCGGGGGGGGGAGACCCAGTACTTC
CDR3 protein: CASSNRGGETQYF

clone size: -
V gene: TRBV6-5
CDR3 length: 15
J gene: TRBJ2-7
D gene: TRBD1
CDR3 DNA: TGTGCCAGCAGTTGGGTCGGGACAGGGTCCTACGAGCAGTACTTC
CDR3 protein: CASSWVGTGSYEQYF

clone size: -
V gene: TRBV7-8
CDR3 length: 14
J gene: TRBJ2-1
D gene: TRBD2
CDR3 DNA: TGTGCCAGCAGCTTACTAGCGGGAGACAATGAGCAGTTCTTC
CDR3 protein: CASSLLAGDNEQFF

clone size: -
V gene: TRBV29-1
CDR3 length: 12
J gene: TRBJ2-7
D gene: -
CDR3 DNA: TGCAGTCTCCGGGACGGAATCGACGAGCAGTACTTC
CDR3 protein: CSLRDGIDEQYF

clone size: many
V gene: TRBV6-1
CDR3 length: 13
J gene: TRBJ1-1
D gene: TRBD1
CDR3 DNA: TGTGCCAGCAGTGAAGGACAGGGGTTAAACGCTTTCTTT
CDR3 protein: CASSEGQGLNAFF

clone size: -
V gene: TRBV18
CDR3 length: 14
J gene: TRBJ1-2
D gene: TRBD1
CDR3 DNA: TGTGCCAGCTCTGTCGGACAGGGCGCCTATGGCTACACCTTC
CDR3 protein: CASSVGQGAYGYTF

clone size: many
V gene: TRBV19
CDR3 length: 18
J gene: TRBJ1-5
D gene: -
CDR3 DNA: TGTGCCAGTAGTCCGACCTCCGGGACATTGTATAGCAATCAGCCCCAGCATTTT
CDR3 protein: CASSPTSGTLYSNQPQHF

clone size: many
V gene: TRBV5-8
CDR3 length: 12
J gene: TRBJ1-6
D gene: -
CDR3 DNA: TGTGCCAGCAGCCGATATAATTCACCCCTCCACTTT
CDR3 protein: CASSRYNSPLHF

clone size: many
V gene: TRBV5-4
CDR3 length: 16
J gene: TRBJ2-7
D gene: -
CDR3 DNA: TGTGCCAGCAGCTTGGATCCGGCGGGCAGACCCTACGAGCAGTACTTC
CDR3 protein: CASSLDPAGRPYEQYF

clone size: -
V gene: TRBV6-6
CDR3 length: 14
J gene: TRBJ1-2
D gene: TRBD1
CDR3 DNA: TGTGCCAGCAGTTACTCGGGTAGTAACAGGGGGTACACCTTC
CDR3 protein: CASSYSGSNRGYTF

clone size: many
V gene: TRBV11-1
CDR3 length: 16
J gene: TRBJ1-1
D gene: -
CDR3 DNA: TGTGCCAGCAGCTTAAAGGGCGGCAATGCGGTCGCGCCAGCTTTCTTT
CDR3 protein: CASSLKGGNAVAPAFF

clone size: -
V gene: TRBV24-1
CDR3 length: 16
J gene: TRBJ2-1
D gene: TRBD2
CDR3 DNA: TGTGCCACCAGTGATCCTCTAGCGGGAGGACGCAATGAGCAGTTCTTC
CDR3 protein: CATSDPLAGGRNEQFF

clone size: once
V gene: TRBV12-3/TRBV12-4
CDR3 length: 12
J gene: TRBJ1-1
D gene: TRBD1
CDR3 DNA: TGTGCCAGCAGTCGCGGGACAGGGGTGGCTTTCTTT
CDR3 protein: CASSRGTGVAFF

clone size: once
V gene: TRBV7-1
CDR3 length: 15
J gene: TRBJ2-7
D gene: TRBD2
CDR3 DNA: TGTGCCAGCAGCTCGGGACTAGCGGGAGGATGGGAGCAGTACTTC
CDR3 protein: CASSSGLAGGWEQYF

clone size: -
V gene: TRBV7-3
CDR3 length: 19
J gene: TRBJ2-6
D gene: TRBD2
CDR3 DNA: TGTGCCAGCAGCTTAATAGAGCCTAGCGGGAGACACGGGGCCAACGTCCTGACTTTC
CDR3 protein: CASSLIEPSGRHGANVLTF

clone size: few
V gene: TRBV7-8
CDR3 length: 15
J gene: TRBJ2-1
D gene: -
CDR3 DNA: TGTGCCAGCAGCCCTAAAGGAGGTCCCAACAATGAGCAGTTCTTC
CDR3 protein: CASSPKGGPNNEQFF

clone size: many
V gene: TRBV12-3/TRBV12-4
CDR3 length: 13
J gene: TRBJ2-2
D gene: -
CDR3 DNA: TGTGCCAGCAGGAAGGAAGGGTTCGGGGAGCTGTTTTTT
CDR3 protein: CASRKEGFGELFF

clone size: -
V gene: TRBV20-1
CDR3 length: 16
J gene: TRBJ2-3
D gene: TRBD1
CDR3 DNA: TGCAGTGCTAGTGGACAGGCTGCATCCTACACAGATACGCAGTATTTT
CDR3 protein: CSASGQAASYTDTQYF

clone size: -
V gene: TRBV10-3
CDR3 length: 19
J gene: TRBJ1-6
D gene: TRBD1
CDR3 DNA: TGTGCCATCAGTGAGACAGGGGAAGCGTCTGGGGGCTCTAATTCACCCCTCCACTTT
CDR3 protein: CAISETGEASGGSNSPLHF

clone size: few
V gene: TRBV5-8
CDR3 length: 14
J gene: TRBJ1-4
D gene: -
CDR3 DNA: TGTGCCAGCAAAGGGCGGGTACCTAATGAAAAACTGTTTTTT
CDR3 protein: CASKGRVPNEKLFF

clone size: -
V gene: TRBV12-5
CDR3 length: 14
J gene: TRBJ2-7
D gene: -
CDR3 DNA: TGTGCTAGTGGTTTGGCCCAGGACTCCTACGAGCAGTACTTC
CDR3 protein: CASGLAQDSYEQYF